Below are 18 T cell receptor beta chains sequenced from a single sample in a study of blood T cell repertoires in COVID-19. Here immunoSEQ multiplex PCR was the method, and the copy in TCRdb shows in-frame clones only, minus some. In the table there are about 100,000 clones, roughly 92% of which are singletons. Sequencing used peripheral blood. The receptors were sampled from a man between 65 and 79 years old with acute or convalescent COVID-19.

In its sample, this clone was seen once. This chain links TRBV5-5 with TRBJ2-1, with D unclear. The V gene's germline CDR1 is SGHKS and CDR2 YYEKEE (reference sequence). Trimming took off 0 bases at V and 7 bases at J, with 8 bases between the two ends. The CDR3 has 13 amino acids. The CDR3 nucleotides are TGTGCCAGCAGCTTGGCCTATTATAATGAGCAGTTCTTC. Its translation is CASSLAYYNEQFF.

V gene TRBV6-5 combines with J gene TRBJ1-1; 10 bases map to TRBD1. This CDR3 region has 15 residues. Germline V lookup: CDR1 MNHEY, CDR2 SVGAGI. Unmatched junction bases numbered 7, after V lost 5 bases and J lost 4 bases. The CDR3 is CASSQPGTGATEAFF. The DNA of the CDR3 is TGTGCCAGCAGTCAGCCCGGGACAGGGGCCACTGAAGCTTTCTTT.

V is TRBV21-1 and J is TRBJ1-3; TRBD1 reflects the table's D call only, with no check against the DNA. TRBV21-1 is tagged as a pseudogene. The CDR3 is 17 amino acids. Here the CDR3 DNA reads TGTGCCAGCAGCCGGCACAGGGGACCGCACTCTGGAAACACCATATATTTT. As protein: CASSRHRGPHSGNTIYF.

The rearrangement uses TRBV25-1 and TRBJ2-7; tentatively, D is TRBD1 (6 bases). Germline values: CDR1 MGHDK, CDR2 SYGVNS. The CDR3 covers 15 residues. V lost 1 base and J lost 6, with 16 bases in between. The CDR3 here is CASSECRTVIPEQYF. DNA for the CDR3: TGTGCCAGCAGTGAATGCCGGACAGTTATACCCGAGCAGTACTTC.

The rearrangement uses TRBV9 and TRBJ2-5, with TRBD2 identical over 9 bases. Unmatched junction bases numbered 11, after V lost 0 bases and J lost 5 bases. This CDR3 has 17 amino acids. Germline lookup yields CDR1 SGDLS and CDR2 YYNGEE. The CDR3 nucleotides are TGTGCCAGCAGCGTAGCTGGGATAGCGGGAGTGGGGGAGACCCAGTACTTC. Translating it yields CASSVAGIAGVGETQYF.

Here the CDR3 reads CASSYLRTGNTEAFF. The CDR3 DNA reads as TGTGCCAGCAGTTACTTACGGACAGGGAACACTGAAGCTTTCTTT. V gene TRBV6-5 combines with J gene TRBJ1-1; 7 bases map to TRBD1. The CDR3 spans 15 residues. V lost 1 base and J lost 1; bases outside the gene matches: 3. CDR1 MNHEY and CDR2 SVGAGI come from the germline V gene.

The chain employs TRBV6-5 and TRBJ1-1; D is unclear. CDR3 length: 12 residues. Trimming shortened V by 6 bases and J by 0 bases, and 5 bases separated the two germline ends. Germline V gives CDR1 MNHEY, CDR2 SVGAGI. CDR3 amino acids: CASRGMNTEAFF. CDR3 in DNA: TGTGCCAGCAGGGGCATGAACACTGAAGCTTTCTTT.

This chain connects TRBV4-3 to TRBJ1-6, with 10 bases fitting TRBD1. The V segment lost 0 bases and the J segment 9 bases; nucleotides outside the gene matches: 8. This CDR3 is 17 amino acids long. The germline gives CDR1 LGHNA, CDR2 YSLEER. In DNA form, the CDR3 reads TGCGCCAGCAGCCAAGAATCCCTGACAGGGGGCGCTTCACCCCTCCACTTT. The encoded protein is CASSQESLTGGASPLHF.

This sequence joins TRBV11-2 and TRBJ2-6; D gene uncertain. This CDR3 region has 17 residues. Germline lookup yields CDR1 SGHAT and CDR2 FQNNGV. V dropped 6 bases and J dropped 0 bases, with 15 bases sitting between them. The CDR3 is CASRTLRPSSGANVLTF. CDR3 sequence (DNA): TGTGCCAGCAGGACTCTAAGGCCGTCCTCTGGGGCCAACGTCCTGACTTTC.

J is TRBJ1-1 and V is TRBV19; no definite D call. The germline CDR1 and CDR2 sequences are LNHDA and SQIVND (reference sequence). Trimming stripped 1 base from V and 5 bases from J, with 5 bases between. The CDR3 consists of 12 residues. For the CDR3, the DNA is TGTGCCAGTAGTATAGGGAGAACTGAAGCTTTCTTT. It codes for CASSIGRTEAFF.

In DNA form, the CDR3 reads TGTGCCAGCAGTTACTCCCCGGACTTCCAAGAGACCCAGTACTTC. Protein sequence: CASSYSPDFQETQYF. The chain is built from TRBV6-5 and TRBJ2-5; maybe TRBD2 (5 bases). V lost 0 bases, J lost 1 base, and 9 bases lay in between. This CDR3 region has 15 residues. The V gene's germline CDR1 is MNHEY and CDR2 SVGAGI.

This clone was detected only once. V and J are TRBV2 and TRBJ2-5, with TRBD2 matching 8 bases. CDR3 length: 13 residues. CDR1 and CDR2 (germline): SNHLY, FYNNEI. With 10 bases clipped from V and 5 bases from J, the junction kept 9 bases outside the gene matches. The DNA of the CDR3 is TGTGCCATATTAGCGGGGATAGCGGAGACCCAGTACTTC. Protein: CAILAGIAETQYF.

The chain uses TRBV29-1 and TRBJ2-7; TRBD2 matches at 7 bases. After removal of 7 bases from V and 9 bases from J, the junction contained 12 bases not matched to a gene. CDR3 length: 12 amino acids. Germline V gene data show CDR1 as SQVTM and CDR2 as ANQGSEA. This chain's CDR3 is CSARAGTTGQYF. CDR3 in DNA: TGCAGCGCCCGAGCGGGGACTACGGGGCAGTACTTC.

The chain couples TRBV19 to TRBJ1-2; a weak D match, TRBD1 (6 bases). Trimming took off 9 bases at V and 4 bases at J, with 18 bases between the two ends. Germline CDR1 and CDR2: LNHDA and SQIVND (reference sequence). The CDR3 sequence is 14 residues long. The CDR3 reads CASISRQASYGYTF. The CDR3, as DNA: TGTGCCAGCATTTCCCGACAGGCCTCCTATGGCTACACCTTC.

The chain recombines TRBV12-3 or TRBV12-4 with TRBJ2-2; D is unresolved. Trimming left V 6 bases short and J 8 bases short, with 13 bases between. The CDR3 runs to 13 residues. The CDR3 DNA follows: TGTGCCAGCAGGTCTTTACAGTCAGGGGAGCTGTTTTTT. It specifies CASRSLQSGELFF.

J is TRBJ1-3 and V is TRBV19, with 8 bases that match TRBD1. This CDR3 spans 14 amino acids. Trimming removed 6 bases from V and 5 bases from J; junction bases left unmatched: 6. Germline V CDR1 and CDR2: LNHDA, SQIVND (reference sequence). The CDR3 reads CASRDRERRNTIYF. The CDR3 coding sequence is TGTGCCAGTAGGGACAGGGAGAGGCGAAACACCATATATTTT.

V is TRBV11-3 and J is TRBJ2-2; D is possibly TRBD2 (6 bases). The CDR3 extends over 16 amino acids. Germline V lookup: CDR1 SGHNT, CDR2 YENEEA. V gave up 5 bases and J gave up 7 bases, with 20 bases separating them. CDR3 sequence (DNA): TGTGCCAGCAGCCTAAGAGGTGGTCTAGCGATCGGGGAGCTGTTTTTT. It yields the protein CASSLRGGLAIGELFF.

This chain's CDR3 is CASTPGEWYTEAFF. CDR3 bases: TGTGCCAGCACCCCAGGCGAATGGTACACTGAAGCTTTCTTT. The genes are TRBV6-5 and TRBJ1-1; D not resolved. V lost 7 bases, J lost 3 bases, and 15 bases lay in between. The CDR3 spans 14 residues. The germline V gene has CDR1 MNHEY and CDR2 SVGAGI.